Shown below are 2 T cell receptor beta chains from a single sample sequenced in a study of T-cell reconstitution after alpha-beta-depleted transplantation in children. Researchers prepared the TCRbeta library using unique molecular identifiers, the study reports. Each CDR3 protein is one row after TCRdb ran MiXCR on the PCR reads. Of approximately 980,000 distinct CDR3 sequences listed, less than 30% were seen once; the top ten hold 25% to 35%. Sequencing used PBMCs, mostly from graft donor cells, obtained 360 days after TCRalphabeta/CD19-depleted stem cell transplant. The receptors were sampled from a boy in the first two years of life who had a stem cell transplant for SCID, so the T cells may come from the graft donor.

V usage is TRBV7-2 and J usage is TRBJ1-1; 7 nucleotides match TRBD1. This CDR3 is built from 15 residues. V lost 2 bases, J lost 1 base, and 4 bases stayed unmatched. Looked up from germline, CDR1 is SGHTA and CDR2 is FQGNSA. The chain's CDR3 is CASSLRRQGNTEAFF. CDR3 DNA: TGTGCCAGCAGCTTAAGGAGACAGGGGAACACTGAAGCTTTCTTT.

This clonotype has only a few counts. This rearrangement joins TRBV7-7 to TRBJ2-7, with no clear D. Germline V gene data show CDR1 as SSHAT and CDR2 as FNYEAQ (reference sequence). Trimming cost V 5 bases and J 5 bases, with 16 bases left between them. This CDR3 spans 14 amino acids. CDR3 bases: TGTGCCAGCAGCCCATTTGGAAGGGCAGACGAGCAGTACTTC. It codes for CASSPFGRADEQYF.